What follows are 13 T cell receptor beta chains derived from one specimen sequenced in a study of T-cell memory formation after mild COVID-19. TCRdb called the 5' RACE reads again in MiXCR, with one record for every CDR3 protein. The sample includes about 250,000 distinct CDR3 sequences, just over 15% seen only once; the top ten take more than 2%. The sequenced sample consisted of PBMCs or a T cell subset sorted from them (not recorded which). The source of these receptors is an adult woman who had mild COVID-19 (a few samples of this study predate the infection). Cell type and time point are not known.

The chain has TRBV30 and TRBJ2-7; no reliable D call. With 0 bases removed from V and 2 bases from J, the gap between germline ends came to 11 bases. This CDR3 spans 14 amino acids. The V gene's germline CDR1 is GTSNPN and CDR2 SVGIG (reference sequence). The CDR3: CAWSVRLRAYEQYF. CDR3 nucleotide sequence: TGTGCCTGGAGTGTACGACTGCGAGCCTACGAGCAGTACTTC.

This clonotype was detected only a few times. The V gene is TRBV25-1, the J gene TRBJ2-2; possibly TRBD1 for D (6 bases). Trimming cost V 4 bases and J 5 bases, with 14 bases left between them. Germline V gene lookup returns CDR1 MGHDK and CDR2 SYGVNS. The CDR3 is made up of 15 amino acids. In nucleotides, the CDR3 is TGTGCCAGCAGTGGGGCACAGGGTAGGACCGGGGAGCTGTTTTTT. Translating it yields CASSGAQGRTGELFF.

This clonotype was seen a few times. The chain joins TRBV20-1 to TRBJ1-5; TRBD1 is a possible D gene (5 bases). The ends were cut back, 3 bases at V and 2 bases at J, with 11 bases in the middle. Per the germline V gene, CDR1 is DFQATT and CDR2 is SNEGSKA (reference sequence). The CDR3 contains 14 residues. The CDR3 here is CSASAGGGNQPQHF. CDR3 in DNA: TGCAGTGCTAGCGCGGGGGGGGGCAATCAGCCCCAGCATTTT.

This clonotype was seen once. The rearrangement uses TRBV7-2 and TRBJ2-5; D ambiguous. The CDR3 runs to 14 residues. V dropped 3 bases and J dropped 9 bases, with 17 bases sitting between them. Germline assignment: CDR1 SGHTA and CDR2 FQGNSA. CDR3 bases: TGTGCCAGCAGCTTGTCCGGCCCCGTTGGAGCCCAGTACTTC. Translating gives CASSLSGPVGAQYF.

The chain uses TRBV3-1 and TRBJ2-7; the D is unclear. V gave up 0 bases and J gave up 6 bases, with 3 bases separating them. CDR1 LGHDT and CDR2 YNNKEL come from the germline V gene (reference sequence). The CDR3 length is 11 residues. The CDR3 nucleotides read TGTGCCAGCAGCCAAGATATCGAGCAGTACTTC. Encoded protein: CASSQDIEQYF.

The table lists this clonotype with a few counts. The chain employs TRBV30 and TRBJ2-1; D unclear. The V gene lost 0 bases and the J gene lost 0 bases, with 6 bases spanning the gap. CDR3 length: 14 residues. Germline V lookup: CDR1 GTSNPN, CDR2 SVGIG (reference sequence). CDR3 sequence (DNA): TGTGCCTGGAGTGTAGATGGCTCCTACAATGAGCAGTTCTTC. Its translation is CAWSVDGSYNEQFF.

This clonotype appeared a few times. V usage is TRBV9 and J usage is TRBJ2-3; 7 bases map to TRBD1. Germline trimming cut 4 bases from V and 3 bases from J; bases unmatched to any gene: 11. This CDR3 region has 16 residues. Germline values: CDR1 SGDLS, CDR2 YYNGEE. CDR3 DNA sequence: TGTGCCAGCAGCTCCTCAAGGGGGCGCGAGACAGATACGCAGTATTTT. This translates into CASSSSRGRETDTQYF. The full variable domain, its missing parts supplied by reference TRBV9 and TRBJ2-3, is DSGVTQTPKHLITATGQRVTLRCSPRSGDLSVYWYQQSLDQGLQFLIQYYNGEERAKGNILERFSAQQFPDLHSELNLSSLELGDSALYFCASSSSRGRETDTQYFGPGTRLTVL.

The gene calls are TRBV12-3 or TRBV12-4 and TRBJ2-3, with D perhaps matching TRBD2 (6 bases). CDR3 length: 14 residues. Trimming left V 6 bases short and J 6 bases short, with 16 bases between. The CDR3 sequence is CASSAGLDADTQYF. CDR3 nucleotides: TGTGCCAGCAGCGCGGGATTGGATGCGGATACGCAGTATTTT.

The chain joins TRBV5-1 to TRBJ2-7, with 11 bases aligning to TRBD2. CDR1 and CDR2 (germline): SGHRS, YFSETQ. V gave up 5 bases and J gave up 5 bases; unmatched junction bases: 12. There are 16 residues in the CDR3. The CDR3 DNA reads TGCGCCAGCAGTAAGCAGGCTAGCGGGGGGAGGAACGAGCAGTACTTC. As protein: CASSKQASGGRNEQYF.

This clonotype has only a few counts. The gene calls are TRBV5-1 and TRBJ1-1; D is undetermined. The CDR3 spans 11 residues. Germline V gene lookup returns CDR1 SGHRS and CDR2 YFSETQ. Trimming left V 7 bases short and J 7 bases short, with 11 bases between. CDR3 nucleotides: TGCGCCAGCCCTCCTTACAGTGAAGCTTTCTTT. Its translation: CASPPYSEAFF.

In this sample, this clonotype turned up a few times. DNA for the CDR3: TGTGCCAGCAGGGGGGACCCCTTGAACACTGAAGCTTTCTTT. Translated, it gives CASRGDPLNTEAFF. The chain recombines TRBV7-2 with TRBJ1-1, with D tentatively TRBD1 (5 bases). V was clipped by 6 bases and J by 0 bases, with 11 bases between them. Germline values: CDR1 SGHTA, CDR2 FQGNSA. CDR3 length: 14 amino acids.

CDR3 region: CASSSDSYQETQYF. The CDR3 region has the DNA TGTGCCAGCAGCTCGGACTCATACCAAGAGACCCAGTACTTC. This rearrangement joins TRBV7-6 to TRBJ2-5; maybe TRBD2 (5 bases). CDR3 length: 14 residues. V was pared by 4 bases and J by 0 bases, with 9 bases between. Germline V CDR1 and CDR2: SGHVS, FNYEAQ.

As DNA, the CDR3 is TGTGCCAGTTGCCTAGCGGGGGAGTACAATGAGCAGTTCTTC. Amino acids: CASCLAGEYNEQFF. The V call is TRBV2, the J call TRBJ2-1; 10 bases fit TRBD2. This CDR3 region has 14 residues. Unmatched junction bases numbered 6, after V lost 9 bases and J lost 4 bases. The germline CDR1 and CDR2 sequences are SNHLY and FYNNEI.